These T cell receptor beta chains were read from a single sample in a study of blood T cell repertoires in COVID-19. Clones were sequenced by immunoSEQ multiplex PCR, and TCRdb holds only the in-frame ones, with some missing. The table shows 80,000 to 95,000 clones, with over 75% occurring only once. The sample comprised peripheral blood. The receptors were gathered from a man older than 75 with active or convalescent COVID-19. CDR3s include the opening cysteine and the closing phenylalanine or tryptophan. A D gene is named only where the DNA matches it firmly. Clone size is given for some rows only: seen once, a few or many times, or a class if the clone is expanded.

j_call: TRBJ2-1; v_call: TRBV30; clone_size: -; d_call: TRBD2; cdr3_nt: TGTGCCTGGAGTCTCGGACTAGCGGCCTACAATGAGCAGTTCTTC; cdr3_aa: CAWSLGLAAYNEQFF
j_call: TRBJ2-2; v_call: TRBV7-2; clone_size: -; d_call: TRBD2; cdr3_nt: TGTGCCAGCAGCTTGGGGAGCGGGGGGGCGAACACCGGGGAGCTGTTTTTT; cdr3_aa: CASSLGSGGANTGELFF
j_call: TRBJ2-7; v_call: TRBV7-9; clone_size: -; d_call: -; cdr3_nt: TGTGCCAGCAGCTTAGCCAGACTGGAGCAGTACTTC; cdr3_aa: CASSLARLEQYF
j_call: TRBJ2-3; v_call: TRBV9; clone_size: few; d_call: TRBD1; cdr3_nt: TGTGCCAGCAGCGGGGGGACAGGCCTTAGCACAGATACGCAGTATTTT; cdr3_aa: CASSGGTGLSTDTQYF
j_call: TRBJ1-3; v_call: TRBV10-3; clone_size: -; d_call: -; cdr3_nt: TGTGCCATCAGTGGGAGGGCAGGGATTGTTACTGGAAACACCATATATTTT; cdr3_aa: CAISGRAGIVTGNTIYF
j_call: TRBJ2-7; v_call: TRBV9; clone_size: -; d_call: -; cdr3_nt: TGTGCCAGCAGCCTGGGGGCGGCTCCGACTGGACCCTCCTACGAGCAGTACTTC; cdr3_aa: CASSLGAAPTGPSYEQYF
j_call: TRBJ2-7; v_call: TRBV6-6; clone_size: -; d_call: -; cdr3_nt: TGTGCCAGCAGTCAGCAAGACATGGATGAGCAGTACTTC; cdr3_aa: CASSQQDMDEQYF
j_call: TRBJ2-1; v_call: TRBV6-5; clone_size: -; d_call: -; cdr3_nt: TGTGCCAGCAGTAGGGGTCCGTTGAATGAGCAGTTCTTC; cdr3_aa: CASSRGPLNEQFF
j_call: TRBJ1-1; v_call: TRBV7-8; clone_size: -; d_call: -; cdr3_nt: TGTGCCAGCAGCTTAGGACAGGAAATGAACACTGAAGCTTTCTTT; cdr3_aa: CASSLGQEMNTEAFF
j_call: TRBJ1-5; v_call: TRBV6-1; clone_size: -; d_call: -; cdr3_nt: TGTGCCAGCAGTGAACGGGGGGGAGGTCAGCCCCAGCATTTT; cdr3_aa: CASSERGGGQPQHF
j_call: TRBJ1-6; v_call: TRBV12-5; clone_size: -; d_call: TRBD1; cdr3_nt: TGTGCTAGTGGCTTGACAGGGGGCAATTCACCCCTCCACTTT; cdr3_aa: CASGLTGGNSPLHF
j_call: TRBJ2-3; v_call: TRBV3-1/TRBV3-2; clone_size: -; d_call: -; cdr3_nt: TGTGCCAGCAGCCAAGGTTTTAGAGTCGGCACAGATACGCAGTATTTT; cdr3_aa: CASSQGFRVGTDTQYF
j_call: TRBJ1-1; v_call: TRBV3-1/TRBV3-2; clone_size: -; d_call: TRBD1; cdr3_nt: TGTGCCAGCAGCCAAGGACAGGGGTACTCTGAAGCTTTCTTT; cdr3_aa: CASSQGQGYSEAFF
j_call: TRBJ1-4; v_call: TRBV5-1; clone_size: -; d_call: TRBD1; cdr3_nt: TGCGCCAGCAGCTTTGGACAGGATGAAAAACTGTTTTTT; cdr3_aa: CASSFGQDEKLFF
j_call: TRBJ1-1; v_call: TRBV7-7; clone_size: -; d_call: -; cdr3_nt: TGTGCCAGCAGCTTACGGTCGAACACTGAAGCTTTCTTT; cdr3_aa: CASSLRSNTEAFF
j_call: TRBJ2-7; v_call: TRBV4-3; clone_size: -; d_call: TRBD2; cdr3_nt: TGCGCCAGCAGCCCCGTTGCGGGGGACGAGCAGTACTTC; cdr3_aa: CASSPVAGDEQYF
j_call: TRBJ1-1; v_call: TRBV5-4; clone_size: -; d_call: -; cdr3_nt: TGTGCCAGCAGCTTAGGCCGTGGGGCAGCCCCCATGAACACTGAAGCTTTCTTT; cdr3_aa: CASSLGRGAAPMNTEAFF
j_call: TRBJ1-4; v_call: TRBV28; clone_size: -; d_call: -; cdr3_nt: TGTGCCAGCAGTTACACACTCGGAGGGGAAAAACTGTTTTTT; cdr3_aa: CASSYTLGGEKLFF
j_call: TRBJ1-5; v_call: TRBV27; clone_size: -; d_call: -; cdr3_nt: TGTGCCAGCAGCAGGGATTTAGTCAATCAGCCCCAGCATTTT; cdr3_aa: CASSRDLVNQPQHF
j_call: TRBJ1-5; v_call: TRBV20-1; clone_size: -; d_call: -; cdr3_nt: TGCAGTGCTAGTAGGCCAGGTTTGCAGCCCCAGCATTTT; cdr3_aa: CSASRPGLQPQHF
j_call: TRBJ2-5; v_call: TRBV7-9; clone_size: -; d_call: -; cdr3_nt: TGTGCCAGCAGCTTGGGGCGCTACCAAGAGACCCAGTACTTC; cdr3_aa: CASSLGRYQETQYF
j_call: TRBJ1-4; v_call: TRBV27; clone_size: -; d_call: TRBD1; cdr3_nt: TGTGCCAGCAGTTTAGCCGGGACAGGGGGCCGAGTTTATGAAAAACTGTTTTTT; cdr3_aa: CASSLAGTGGRVYEKLFF
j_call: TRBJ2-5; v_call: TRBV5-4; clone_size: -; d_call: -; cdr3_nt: TGTGCCAGCAGCACCCAAACAGGAGAAGAGACCCAGTACTTC; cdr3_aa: CASSTQTGEETQYF
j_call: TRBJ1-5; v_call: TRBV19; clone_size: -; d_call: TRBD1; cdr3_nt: TGTGCCAGTAGTAGGGGACAGGGGGCCAATCAGCCCCAGCATTTT; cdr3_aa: CASSRGQGANQPQHF
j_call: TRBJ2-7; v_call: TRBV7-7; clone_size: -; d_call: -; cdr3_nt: TGTGCTAGCAGCTTATCAGGGTCCAACGAGCAGTACTTC; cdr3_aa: CASSLSGSNEQYF
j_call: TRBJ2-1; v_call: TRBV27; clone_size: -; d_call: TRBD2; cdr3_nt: TGTGCCAGCGTAGGTTGGCGGGGGGACTACAATGAGCAGTTCTTC; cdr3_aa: CASVGWRGDYNEQFF
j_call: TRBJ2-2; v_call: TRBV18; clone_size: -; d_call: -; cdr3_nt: TGTGCCAGCTCACCTGCTGGACAGACCGGGGAGCTGTTTTTT; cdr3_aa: CASSPAGQTGELFF
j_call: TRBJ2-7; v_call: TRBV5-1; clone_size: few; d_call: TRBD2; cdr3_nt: TGCGCCAGCAGCTCACTCCCCGGGGGGAGCTCCTACGAGCAGTACTTC; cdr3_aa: CASSSLPGGSSYEQYF
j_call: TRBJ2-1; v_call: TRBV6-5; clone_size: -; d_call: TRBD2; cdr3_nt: TGTGCCAGCAGCCGCACTAGCGGGGGGGCGGGTGAGCAGTTCTTC; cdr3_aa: CASSRTSGGAGEQFF
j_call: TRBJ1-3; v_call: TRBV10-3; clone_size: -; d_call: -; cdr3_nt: TGTGCCACCGAAAAAGCAACCGGCTCTGGAAACACCATATATTTT; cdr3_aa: CATEKATGSGNTIYF
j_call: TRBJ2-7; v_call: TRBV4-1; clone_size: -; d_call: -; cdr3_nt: TGCGCCAGCAGCCAGGGGCTAGGGCGCGAGCAGTACTTC; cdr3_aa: CASSQGLGREQYF